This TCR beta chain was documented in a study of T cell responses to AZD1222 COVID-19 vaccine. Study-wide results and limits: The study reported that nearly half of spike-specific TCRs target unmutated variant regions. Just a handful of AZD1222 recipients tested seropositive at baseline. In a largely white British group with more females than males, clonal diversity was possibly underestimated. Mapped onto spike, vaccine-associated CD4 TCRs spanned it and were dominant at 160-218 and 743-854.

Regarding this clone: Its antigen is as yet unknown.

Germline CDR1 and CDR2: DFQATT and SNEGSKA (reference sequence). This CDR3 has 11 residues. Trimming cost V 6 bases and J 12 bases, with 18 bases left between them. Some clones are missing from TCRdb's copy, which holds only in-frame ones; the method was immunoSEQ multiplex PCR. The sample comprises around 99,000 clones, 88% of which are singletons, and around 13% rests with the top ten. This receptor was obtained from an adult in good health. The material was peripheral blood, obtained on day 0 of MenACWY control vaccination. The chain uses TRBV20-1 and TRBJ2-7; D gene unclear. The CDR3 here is CSAQDPYELYF. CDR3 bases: TGCAGTGCCCAGGACCCCTACGAGTTGTACTTC.